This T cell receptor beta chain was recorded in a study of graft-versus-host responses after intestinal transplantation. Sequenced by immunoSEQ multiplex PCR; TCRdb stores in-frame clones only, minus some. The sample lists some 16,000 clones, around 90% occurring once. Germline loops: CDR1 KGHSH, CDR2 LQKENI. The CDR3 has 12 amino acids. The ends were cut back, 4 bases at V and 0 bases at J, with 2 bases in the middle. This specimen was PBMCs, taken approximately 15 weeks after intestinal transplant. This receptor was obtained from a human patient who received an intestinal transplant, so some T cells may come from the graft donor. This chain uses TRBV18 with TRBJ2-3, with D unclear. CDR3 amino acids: CASSLSTDTQYF. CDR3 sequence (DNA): TGTGCCAGCTCACTTAGCACAGATACGCAGTATTTT. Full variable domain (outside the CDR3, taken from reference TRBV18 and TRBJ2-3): NAGVMQNPRHLVRRRGQEARLRCSPMKGHSHVYWYRQLPEEGLKFMVYLQKENIIDESGMPKERFSAEFPKEGPSILRIQQVVRGDSAAYFCASSLSTDTQYFGPGTRLTVL.